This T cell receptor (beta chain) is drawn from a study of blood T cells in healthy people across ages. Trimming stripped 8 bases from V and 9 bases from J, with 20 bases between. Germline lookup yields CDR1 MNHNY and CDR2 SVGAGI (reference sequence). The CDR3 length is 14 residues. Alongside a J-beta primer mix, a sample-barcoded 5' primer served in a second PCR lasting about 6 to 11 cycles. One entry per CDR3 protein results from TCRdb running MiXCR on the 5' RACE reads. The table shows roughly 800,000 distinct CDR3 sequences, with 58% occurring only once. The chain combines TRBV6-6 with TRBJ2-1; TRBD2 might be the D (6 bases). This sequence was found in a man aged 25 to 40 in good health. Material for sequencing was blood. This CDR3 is CASRLENPDSEQFF. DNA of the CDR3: TGTGCCAGCCGACTAGAGAACCCCGACAGTGAGCAGTTCTTC.